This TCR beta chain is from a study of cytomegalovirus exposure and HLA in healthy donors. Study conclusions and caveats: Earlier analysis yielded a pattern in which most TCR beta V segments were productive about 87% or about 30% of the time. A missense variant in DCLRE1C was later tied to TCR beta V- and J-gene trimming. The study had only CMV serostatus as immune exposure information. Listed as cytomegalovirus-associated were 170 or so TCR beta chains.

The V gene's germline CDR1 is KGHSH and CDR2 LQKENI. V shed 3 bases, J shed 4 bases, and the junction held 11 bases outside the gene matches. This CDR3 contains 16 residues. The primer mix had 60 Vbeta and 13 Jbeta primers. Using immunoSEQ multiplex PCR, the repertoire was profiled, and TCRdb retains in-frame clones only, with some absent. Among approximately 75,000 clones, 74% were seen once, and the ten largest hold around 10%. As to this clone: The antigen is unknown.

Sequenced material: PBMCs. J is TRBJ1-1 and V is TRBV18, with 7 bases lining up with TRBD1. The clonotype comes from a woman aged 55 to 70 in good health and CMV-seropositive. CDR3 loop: CASSPPGGGEGTEAFF. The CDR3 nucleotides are TGTGCCAGCTCACCCCCGGGAGGGGGCGAGGGCACTGAAGCTTTCTTT.